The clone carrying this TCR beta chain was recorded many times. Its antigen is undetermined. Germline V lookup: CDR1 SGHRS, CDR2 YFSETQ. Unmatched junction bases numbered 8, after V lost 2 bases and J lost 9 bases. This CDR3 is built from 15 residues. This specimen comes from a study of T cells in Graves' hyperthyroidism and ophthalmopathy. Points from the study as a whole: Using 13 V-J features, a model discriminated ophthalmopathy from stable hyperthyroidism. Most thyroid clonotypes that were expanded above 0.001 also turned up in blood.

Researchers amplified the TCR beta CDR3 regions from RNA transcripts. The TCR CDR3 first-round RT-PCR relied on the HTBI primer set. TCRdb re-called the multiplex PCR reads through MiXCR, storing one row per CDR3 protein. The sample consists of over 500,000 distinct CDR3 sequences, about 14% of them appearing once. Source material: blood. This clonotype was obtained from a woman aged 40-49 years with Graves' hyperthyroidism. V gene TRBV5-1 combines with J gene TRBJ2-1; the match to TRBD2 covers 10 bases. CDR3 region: CASSFQAGGPGEQFF. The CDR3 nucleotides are TGCGCCAGCAGCTTCCAAGCGGGAGGGCCGGGTGAGCAGTTCTTC.